The 25 T cell receptor beta chains listed next were all sequenced from one sample in a study of T cell clones after liver transplantation (dated by TCRdb to the late 2010s). Libraries were prepared through the immunoSEQ multiplex PCR assay. TCRdb re-hosts the immuneACCESS table, in-frame sequences only. Its copies lack some clones; in the studies checked, an unresolved V gene accounts for under half of them, and the cause for the rest is not known. Across this sample there are 50,000 or so clones, with approximately 71% seen only once. The top ten clonotypes cover around 9.4% of the sample. Sequences were derived from CD4+ T cells from blood, sampled around 52 months after liver transplant. These receptors were collected from a human patient who received a liver transplant. Some T cells seen after a transplant may have their origin in the graft donor.

The chain is built from TRBV19 and TRBJ1-5; D is perhaps TRBD1 (5 bases). Germline CDR1 reads LNHDA; CDR2 reads SQIVND (reference sequence). This CDR3 has 13 amino acids. V gave up 3 bases and J gave up 5 bases, with 8 bases separating them. The CDR3 region is CASSIGADQPQHF. The CDR3 bases are TGTGCCAGTAGTATTGGGGCAGATCAGCCCCAGCATTTT.

This clone was found a few times. The chain employs TRBV7-9 and TRBJ2-1, with a possible D match to TRBD2 (6 bases). Germline V lookup: CDR1 SEHNR, CDR2 FQNEAQ (reference sequence). The CDR3 has 14 amino acids. The V end was cut by 1 base, the J end by 7 bases, with 11 bases between. CDR3 DNA sequence: TGTGCCAGCAGCTTAGGGGGGGAGATTAATGAGCAGTTCTTC. It codes for CASSLGGEINEQFF. Full variable domain (remainder filled in from reference TRBV7-9 and TRBJ2-1): DTGVSQNPRHKITKRGQNVTFRCDPISEHNRLYWYRQTLGQGPEFLTYFQNEAQLEKSRLLSDRFSAERPKGSFSTLEIQRTEQGDSAMYLCASSLGGEINEQFFGPGTRLTVL.

This clone was seen only a few times. The V gene is TRBV10-3, the J gene TRBJ2-7; D gene unclear. The CDR3 contains 12 residues. V lost 6 bases, J lost 1 base, and 7 bases lay in between. Germline CDR1 reads ENHRY; CDR2 reads SYGVKD. Here the CDR3 reads CAISPSSYEQYF. Here the CDR3 DNA reads TGTGCCATCAGCCCTAGTTCCTACGAGCAGTACTTC.

This clone turned up a few times. The chain employs TRBV2 and TRBJ1-2; possible D gene TRBD1, 5 bases. Germline V gives CDR1 SNHLY, CDR2 FYNNEI. The CDR3 contains 14 residues. V was cut by 6 bases and J by 4 bases, with 15 bases left in between. The CDR3 coding sequence is TGTGCCAGCAGCCCACAGGAGAGGGGCTATGGCTACACCTTC. Protein: CASSPQERGYGYTF.

This chain uses TRBV5-1 with TRBJ1-2; 8 bases map to TRBD1. Germline CDR1 SGHRS, CDR2 YFSETQ. V lost 2 bases to trimming and J lost 6 bases; unmatched junction nucleotides: 9. This CDR3 has 15 amino acids. CDR3 amino acids: CASSLDRGISDGYTF. CDR3 nucleotide sequence: TGCGCCAGCAGCTTAGACAGGGGCATTAGTGATGGCTACACCTTC.

With regard to this clone: Distinct nucleotide sequences in the sample also encode this CDR3. The V and J genes are TRBV30 and TRBJ2-5; TRBD1 matches 8 bases. The CDR3 spans 12 residues. V was pared by 5 bases and J by 4 bases, with 3 bases of the junction left unmatched. Germline CDR1 GTSNPN, CDR2 SVGIG (reference sequence). The CDR3 protein is CAWGTGGETQYF. The CDR3 DNA sequence: TGTGCCTGGGGCACAGGGGGAGAGACCCAGTACTTC.

The chain uses TRBV6-1 and TRBJ1-3; no definite D call. The CDR3 extends over 15 amino acids. V was pared by 1 base and J by 7 bases, with 14 bases between. From germline, CDR1 is MNHNS and CDR2 SASEGT. The CDR3 DNA reads TGTGCCAGCAGTGAAGGGAAAGCCCACCGCAACACCATATATTTT. Amino acids: CASSEGKAHRNTIYF.

The chain uses TRBV9 and TRBJ1-3, with D uncertain. Germline CDR1 is SGDLS and CDR2 is YYNGEE. This CDR3 comprises 15 residues. Between the trimmed V and J ends, which lost 1 base and 0 bases, there was a span of 8 bases. The DNA of the CDR3 is TGTGCCAGCAGCGTATCCCCGAGCTCTGGAAACACCATATATTTT. Protein product: CASSVSPSSGNTIYF.

The chain uses TRBV7-9 and TRBJ1-1; D gene ambiguous. The germline CDR1 and CDR2 sequences are SEHNR and FQNEAQ (reference sequence). This CDR3 has 12 residues. Trimming stripped 2 bases from V and 0 bases from J, with 1 base between. Written as DNA, the CDR3 is TGTGCCAGCAGCTTAATGAACACTGAAGCTTTCTTT. It encodes CASSLMNTEAFF. Full variable domain (outside the CDR3, taken from reference TRBV7-9 and TRBJ1-1): DTGVSQNPRHKITKRGQNVTFRCDPISEHNRLYWYRQTLGQGPEFLTYFQNEAQLEKSRLLSDRFSAERPKGSFSTLEIQRTEQGDSAMYLCASSLMNTEAFFGQGTRLTVV.

The chain has TRBV6-5 and TRBJ2-7; 9 nucleotides line up with TRBD1. Trimming removed 5 bases from V and 6 bases from J; junction bases left unmatched: 8. The CDR3 runs 14 residues. Germline CDR1 and CDR2: MNHEY and SVGAGI. CDR3: CASSTPGTGSEQYF. In DNA, the CDR3 is TGTGCCAGCAGTACGCCCGGGACAGGGTCCGAGCAGTACTTC.

The chain carries TRBV5-8 and TRBJ2-3, with TRBD1 matching 9 bases. This CDR3 has 15 residues. V dropped 4 bases and J dropped 0; count of bases not matched to a gene: 3. CDR1 SGHTS and CDR2 YDEGEE come from the germline V gene. DNA of the CDR3: TGTGCCAGCAGCCCGACAGGGGGGAGCACAGATACGCAGTATTTT. It is translated as CASSPTGGSTDTQYF.

CDR3 residues: CASSLDGEAFF. The CDR3, as DNA: TGTGCCAGCAGCTTGGACGGAGAAGCTTTCTTT. The chain combines TRBV5-4 with TRBJ1-1; D is unclear. The CDR3 consists of 11 residues. The V end was cut by 0 bases, the J end by 8 bases, with 5 bases between. Germline CDR1 SGHNT, CDR2 YYREEE (reference sequence). Using reference TRBV5-4 and TRBJ1-1 for the parts outside the CDR3, the full variable domain is ETGVTQSPTHLIKTRGQQVTLRCSSQSGHNTVSWYQQALGQGPQFIFQYYREEENGRGNFPPRFSGLQFPNYSSELNVNALELDDSALYLCASSLDGEAFFGQGTRLTVV.

This clone has only a few counts. The chain couples TRBV6-5 to TRBJ1-6, with TRBD1 as a possible D gene (6 bases). Trimming removed 8 bases at V and 9 bases at J, with 14 bases between. Germline CDR1 reads MNHEY; CDR2 reads SVGAGI. The CDR3 runs to 13 residues. The DNA for the CDR3 is TGTGCCAGCCAGGGGATACTCTTTTCACCCCTCCACTTT. It yields the protein CASQGILFSPLHF.

The chain employs TRBV9 and TRBJ1-1, with 7 bases lining up with TRBD1. Germline CDR1 and CDR2: SGDLS and YYNGEE. CDR3 length: 15 amino acids. V gave up 3 bases and J gave up 1 base; unmatched junction bases: 6. Here the CDR3 reads CASSETGTSNTEAFF. CDR3 nucleotide sequence: TGTGCCAGCAGCGAGACAGGGACCTCGAACACTGAAGCTTTCTTT.

On this clone itself: An end of the junction does not agree with germline; a read error may underlie this. The chain is built from TRBV27 and TRBJ2-1, with 8 positions matching TRBD2. The CDR3 has 16 residues. The V gene's germline CDR1 is MNHEY and CDR2 SMNVEV (reference sequence). Written as DNA, the CDR3 is TGTGCCGGCAGTCACCCTACGGGGGGGCTAGGCAATGAGCAGTTCTTC. Encoded protein: CAGSHPTGGLGNEQFF.

This clone was observed at least ten times. The chain is built from TRBV7-9 and TRBJ2-3; possibly TRBD2 for D (6 bases). The CDR3 covers 15 residues. The V gene lost 4 bases and the J gene lost 1 base, with 12 bases spanning the gap. Germline loops: CDR1 SEHNR, CDR2 FQNEAQ (reference sequence). The CDR3 protein is CASSSRLVRTDTQYF. The CDR3 bases are TGTGCCAGCAGCTCCCGACTAGTGCGCACAGATACGCAGTATTTT.

J is TRBJ1-3 and V is TRBV29-1, with 7 bases identical to TRBD1. V lost 6 bases and J lost 4; bases outside the gene matches: 9. The CDR3 has 14 residues. Germline lookup yields CDR1 SQVTM and CDR2 ANQGSEA. Here the CDR3 DNA reads TGCAGCGTGGGGACCGGGACAGAAGGAAACACCATATATTTT. This sequence encodes CSVGTGTEGNTIYF.

V gene TRBV5-4 combines with J gene TRBJ2-2; no reliable D call. The CDR3 covers 13 residues. Germline V CDR1 and CDR2: SGHNT, YYREEE (reference sequence). With 1 base removed from V and 1 base from J, the gap between germline ends came to 2 bases. In DNA, the CDR3 is TGTGCCAGCAGCTTGATGAACACCGGGGAGCTGTTTTTT. Amino acids: CASSLMNTGELFF.

The chain couples TRBV30 to TRBJ1-6, with D perhaps matching TRBD1 (5 bases). V shed 5 bases and J shed 7 bases, with 15 bases lying between them. From germline, CDR1 is GTSNPN and CDR2 SVGIG (reference sequence). This CDR3 region has 14 residues. The CDR3 DNA follows: TGTGCCTGGCACTATCGTGGGGCGAATTCACCCCTCCACTTT. Translated: CAWHYRGANSPLHF.

The chain joins TRBV5-1 to TRBJ1-2; 8 bases agree with TRBD1. The CDR3 is 16 amino acids. CDR1 and CDR2 (germline): SGHRS, YFSETQ. J lost 5 bases, V lost 4 bases, and 13 bases had no gene match. The CDR3 nucleotides read TGCGCCAGCAGCGGCGGGGGACAGGATAGAGGGTATGGCTACACCTTC. Amino acids: CASSGGGQDRGYGYTF.

In this sample, this clone turned up once. The gene calls are TRBV10-3 and TRBJ2-7; 8 nucleotides align to TRBD1. This CDR3 is built from 15 residues. Germline CDR1 is ENHRY and CDR2 is SYGVKD. V gave up 3 bases and J gave up 5 bases; unmatched junction bases: 9. CDR3 residues: CAISDQGASGDEQYF. The CDR3 bases are TGTGCCATCAGTGATCAGGGGGCGTCCGGGGACGAGCAGTACTTC.

This clone was seen just once. The gene calls are TRBV18 and TRBJ1-2; 8 bases agree with TRBD1. The V gene's germline CDR1 is KGHSH and CDR2 LQKENI. The CDR3 length is 14 residues. Germline trimming cut 4 bases from V and 5 bases from J; bases unmatched to any gene: 6. CDR3 nucleotides: TGTGCCAGCTCACGGACAGGGCCTGGGTATGGCTACACCTTC. It yields the protein CASSRTGPGYGYTF.

This clone has more than one count but fewer than ten. This chain uses TRBV6-1 with TRBJ1-5; D is possibly TRBD1 (5 bases). This CDR3 is built from 13 residues. Per germline, CDR1 MNHNS and CDR2 SASEGT. Deletions cut 10 bases from V and 0 bases from J, with 10 bases between. CDR3 in amino acids: CATRDYSNQPQHF. CDR3 DNA sequence: TGTGCCACCAGGGATTATAGCAATCAGCCCCAGCATTTT.

The CDR3 nucleotides are TGTGCCAGCTCACCCGGGAATAGTGGCTATGGCTACACCTTC. This codes for CASSPGNSGYGYTF. J is TRBJ1-2 and V is TRBV18; no clear D. CDR1 KGHSH and CDR2 LQKENI come from the germline V gene. The CDR3 consists of 14 residues. Trimming shortened V by 3 bases and J by 4 bases, and 12 bases separated the two germline ends.

The chain couples TRBV11-3 to TRBJ1-1, with 7 positions matching TRBD1. This CDR3 spans 15 amino acids. Trimming cost V 5 bases and J 2 bases; bases outside gene matches: 8. Germline CDR1 reads SGHNT; CDR2 reads YENEEA. This CDR3 reads CASSPRGTDNTEAFF. CDR3 sequence (DNA): TGTGCCAGCAGCCCCAGAGGGACAGACAACACTGAAGCTTTCTTT.